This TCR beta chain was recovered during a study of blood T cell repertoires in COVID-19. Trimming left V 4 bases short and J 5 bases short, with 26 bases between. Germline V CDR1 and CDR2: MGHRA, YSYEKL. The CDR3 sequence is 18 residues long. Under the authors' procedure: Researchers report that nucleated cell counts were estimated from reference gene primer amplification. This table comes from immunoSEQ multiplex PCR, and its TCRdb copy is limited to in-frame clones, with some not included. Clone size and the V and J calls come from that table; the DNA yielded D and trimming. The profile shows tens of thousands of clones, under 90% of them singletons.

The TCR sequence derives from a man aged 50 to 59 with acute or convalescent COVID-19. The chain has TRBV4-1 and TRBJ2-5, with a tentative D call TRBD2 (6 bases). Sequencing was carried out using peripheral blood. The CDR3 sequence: CASSPSGQGGWRAETQYF. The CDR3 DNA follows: TGCGCCAGCAGCCCTTCAGGGCAGGGAGGATGGAGGGCGGAGACCCAGTACTTC.